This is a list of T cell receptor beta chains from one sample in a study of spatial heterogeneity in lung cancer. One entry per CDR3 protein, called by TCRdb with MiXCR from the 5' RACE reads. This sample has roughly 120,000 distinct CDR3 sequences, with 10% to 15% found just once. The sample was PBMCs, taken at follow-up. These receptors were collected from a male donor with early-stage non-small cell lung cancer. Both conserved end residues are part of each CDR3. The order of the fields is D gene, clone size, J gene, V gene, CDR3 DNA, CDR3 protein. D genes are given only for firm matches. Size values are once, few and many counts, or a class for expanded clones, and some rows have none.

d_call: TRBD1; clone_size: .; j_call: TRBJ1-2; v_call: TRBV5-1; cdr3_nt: TGCGCCAGCAGCCCCGGGGGACAGGTCAGGGGCTACACCTTC; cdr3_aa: CASSPGGQVRGYTF
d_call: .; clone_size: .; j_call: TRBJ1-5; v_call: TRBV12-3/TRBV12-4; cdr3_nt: TGTGCCAGCAGTTTTAGGCGGTACAATCAGCCCCAGCATTTT; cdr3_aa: CASSFRRYNQPQHF
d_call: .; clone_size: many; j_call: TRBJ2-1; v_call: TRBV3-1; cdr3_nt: TGTGCCAGCAGCCCCGGGAGTTCCTACAATGAGCAGTTCTTC; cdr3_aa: CASSPGSSYNEQFF
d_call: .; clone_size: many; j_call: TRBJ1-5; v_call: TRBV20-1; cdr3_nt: TGCAGTGCTCTAATGGGGGCCAATCAGCCCCAGCATTTT; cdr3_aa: CSALMGANQPQHF
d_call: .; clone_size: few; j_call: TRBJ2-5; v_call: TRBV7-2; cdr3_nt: TGTGCCAGCAGCCGCGTAAGAGACGGGCAAGAGACCCAGTACTTC; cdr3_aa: CASSRVRDGQETQYF
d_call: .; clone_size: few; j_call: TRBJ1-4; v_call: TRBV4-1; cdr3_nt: TGCGCCAGCAGCCTCGGCCAGGGAGAAAAACTGTTTTTT; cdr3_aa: CASSLGQGEKLFF
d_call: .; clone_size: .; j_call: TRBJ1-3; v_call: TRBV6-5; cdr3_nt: TGTGCCAGCAGGGGGGGCCCTGGAAACACCATATATTTT; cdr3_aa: CASRGGPGNTIYF
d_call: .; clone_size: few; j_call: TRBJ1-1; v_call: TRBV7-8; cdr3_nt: TGTGCCAGCAGCTTAGGTACAGGGAGCACTGAAGCTTTCTTT; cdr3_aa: CASSLGTGSTEAFF
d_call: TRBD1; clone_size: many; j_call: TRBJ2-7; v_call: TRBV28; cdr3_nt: TGTGCCAGCATCAGACAGGGTCGCCCCTACGAGCAGTACTTC; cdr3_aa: CASIRQGRPYEQYF
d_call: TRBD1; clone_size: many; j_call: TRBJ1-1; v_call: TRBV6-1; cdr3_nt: TGTGCCAGCACCCTGGACAGGGGAACTGAAGCTTTCTTT; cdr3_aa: CASTLDRGTEAFF
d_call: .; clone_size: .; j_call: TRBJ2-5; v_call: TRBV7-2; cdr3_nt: TGTGCCAGCAGCTCCGCCCTAACCCAAGAGACCCAGTACTTC; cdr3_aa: CASSSALTQETQYF
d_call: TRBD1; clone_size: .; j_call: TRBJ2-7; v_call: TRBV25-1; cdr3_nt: TGTGCCAGCAGAGGTGACAGGGGGCGTACCTACAAGCAGTACTTC; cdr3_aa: CASRGDRGRTYKQYF
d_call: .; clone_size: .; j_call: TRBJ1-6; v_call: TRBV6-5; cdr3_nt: TGTGCCAGCAGTTCCCCGAGGAAAGCGAATTCACCCCTCCACTTT; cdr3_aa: CASSSPRKANSPLHF
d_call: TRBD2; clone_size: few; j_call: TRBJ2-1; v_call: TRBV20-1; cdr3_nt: TGCAGTGCTCCCTCATTGGGGCGGGGGGCCAATGAGCAGTTCTTC; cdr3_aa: CSAPSLGRGANEQFF